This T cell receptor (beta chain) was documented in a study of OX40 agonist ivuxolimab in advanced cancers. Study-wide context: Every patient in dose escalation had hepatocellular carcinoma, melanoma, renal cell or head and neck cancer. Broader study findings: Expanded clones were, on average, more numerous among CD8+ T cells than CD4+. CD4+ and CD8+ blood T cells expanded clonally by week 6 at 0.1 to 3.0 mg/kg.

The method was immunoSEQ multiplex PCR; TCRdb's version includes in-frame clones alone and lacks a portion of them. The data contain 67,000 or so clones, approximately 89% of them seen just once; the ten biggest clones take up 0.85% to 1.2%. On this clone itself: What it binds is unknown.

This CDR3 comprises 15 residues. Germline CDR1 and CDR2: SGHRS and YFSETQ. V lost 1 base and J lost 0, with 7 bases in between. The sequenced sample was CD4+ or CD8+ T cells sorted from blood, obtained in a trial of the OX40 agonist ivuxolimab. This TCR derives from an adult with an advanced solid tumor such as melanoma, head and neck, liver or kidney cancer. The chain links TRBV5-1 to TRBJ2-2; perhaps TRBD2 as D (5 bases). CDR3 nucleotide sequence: TGCGCCAGCAGCTTGCGGGGTACGAACACCGGGGAGCTGTTTTTT. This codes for CASSLRGTNTGELFF.